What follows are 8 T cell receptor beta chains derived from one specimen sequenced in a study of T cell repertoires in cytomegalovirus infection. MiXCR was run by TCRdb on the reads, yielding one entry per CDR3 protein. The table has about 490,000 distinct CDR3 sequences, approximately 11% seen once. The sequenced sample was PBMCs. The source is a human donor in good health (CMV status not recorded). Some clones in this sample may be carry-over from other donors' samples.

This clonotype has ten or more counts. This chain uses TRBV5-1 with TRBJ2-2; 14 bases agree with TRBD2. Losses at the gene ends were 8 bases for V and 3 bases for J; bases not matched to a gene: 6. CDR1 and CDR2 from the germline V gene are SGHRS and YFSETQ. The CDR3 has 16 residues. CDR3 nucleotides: TGCGCCAGTTCCGGGACTAGCGGGAGTTACACCGGGGAGCTGTTTTTT. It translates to CASSGTSGSYTGELFF.

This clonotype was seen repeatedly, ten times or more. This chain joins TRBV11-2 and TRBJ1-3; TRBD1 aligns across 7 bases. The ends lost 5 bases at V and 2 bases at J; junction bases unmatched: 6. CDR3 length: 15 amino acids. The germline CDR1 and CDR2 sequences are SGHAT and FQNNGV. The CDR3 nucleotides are TGTGCCAGCAGCCTCGGGACAGCGGCTGGAAACACCATATATTTT. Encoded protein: CASSLGTAAGNTIYF.

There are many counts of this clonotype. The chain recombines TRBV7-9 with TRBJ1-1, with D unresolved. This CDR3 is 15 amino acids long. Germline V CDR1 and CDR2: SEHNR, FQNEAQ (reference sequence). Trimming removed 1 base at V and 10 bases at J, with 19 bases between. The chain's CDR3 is CASSLGPATREVAFF. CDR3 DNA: TGTGCCAGCAGCTTAGGACCCGCAACTCGGGAGGTAGCTTTCTTT.

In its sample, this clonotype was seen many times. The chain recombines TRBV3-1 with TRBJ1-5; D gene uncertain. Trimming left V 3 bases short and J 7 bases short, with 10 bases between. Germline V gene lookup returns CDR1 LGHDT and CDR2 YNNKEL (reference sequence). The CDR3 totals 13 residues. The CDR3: CASSHEGIQPQHF. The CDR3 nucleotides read TGTGCCAGCAGCCACGAAGGGATACAGCCCCAGCATTTT.

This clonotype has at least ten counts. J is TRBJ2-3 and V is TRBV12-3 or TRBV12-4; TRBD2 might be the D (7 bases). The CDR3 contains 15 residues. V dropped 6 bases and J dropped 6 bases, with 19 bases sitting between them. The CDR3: CASRGLGGGSDTQYF. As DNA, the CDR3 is TGTGCCAGCAGAGGACTAGGGGGTGGTTCGGATACGCAGTATTTT.

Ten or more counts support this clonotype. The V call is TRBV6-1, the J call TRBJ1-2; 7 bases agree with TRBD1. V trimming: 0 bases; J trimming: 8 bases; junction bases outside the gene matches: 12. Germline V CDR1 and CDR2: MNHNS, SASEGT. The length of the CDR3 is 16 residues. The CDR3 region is CASSEAGAKGAFGYTF. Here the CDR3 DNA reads TGTGCCAGCAGTGAAGCTGGGGCGAAGGGGGCGTTCGGCTACACCTTC.

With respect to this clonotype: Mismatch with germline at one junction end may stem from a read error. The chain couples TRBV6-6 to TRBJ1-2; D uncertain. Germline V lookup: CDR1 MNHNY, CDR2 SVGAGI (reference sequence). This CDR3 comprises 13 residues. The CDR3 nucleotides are TGTACCAGCAGTTACACGGGGAACTATGGCTACACCTTC. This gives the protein CTSSYTGNYGYTF.

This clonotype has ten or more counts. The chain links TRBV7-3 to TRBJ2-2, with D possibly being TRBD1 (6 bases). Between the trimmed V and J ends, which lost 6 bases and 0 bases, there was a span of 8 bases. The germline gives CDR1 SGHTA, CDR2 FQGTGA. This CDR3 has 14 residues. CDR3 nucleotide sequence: TGTGCCAGCAGAGAGGGGGCGAACACCGGGGAGCTGTTTTTT. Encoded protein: CASREGANTGELFF.